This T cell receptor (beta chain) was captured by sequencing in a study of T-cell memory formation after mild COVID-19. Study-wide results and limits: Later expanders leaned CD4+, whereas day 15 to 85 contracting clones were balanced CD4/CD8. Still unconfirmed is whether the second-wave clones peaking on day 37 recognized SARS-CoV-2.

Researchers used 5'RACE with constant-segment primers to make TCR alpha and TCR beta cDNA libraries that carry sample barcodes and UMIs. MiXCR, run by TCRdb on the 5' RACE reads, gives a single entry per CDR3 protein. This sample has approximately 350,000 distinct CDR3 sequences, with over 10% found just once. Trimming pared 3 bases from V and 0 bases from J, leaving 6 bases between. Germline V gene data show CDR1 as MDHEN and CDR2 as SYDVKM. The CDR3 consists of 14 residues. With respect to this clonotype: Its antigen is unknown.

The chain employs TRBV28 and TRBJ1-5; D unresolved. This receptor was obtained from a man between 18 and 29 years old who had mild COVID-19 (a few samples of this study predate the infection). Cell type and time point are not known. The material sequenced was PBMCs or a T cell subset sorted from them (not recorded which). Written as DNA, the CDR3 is TGTGCCAGCAGTTTGATGGTTAGCAATCAGCCCCAGCATTTT. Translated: CASSLMVSNQPQHF.